What follows describes a single TCR beta chain. Its antigen is not identified. At one end, the junction sequence differs from germline, possibly due to a read error. The entry originates in a study of blood T cells in healthy people across ages. General observations from the study: CMV status of donors was not determined, possibly confounding expanded clonotype changes.

The people who gave samples were healthy Caucasians from Russia, aged roughly 6 to 90. Per sample, at least 5.5 micrograms of total RNA were extracted. Primed by a sample-barcoded 5' primer and a J-beta primer mix, a second PCR proceeded for about 7 to 11 cycles. Sequencing yielded, for each sample, at least 2.5 million paired-end reads carrying CDR3. Using its own MiXCR run on the 5' RACE reads, TCRdb lists one record per CDR3 protein. The sample shows 600,000 or so distinct CDR3 sequences, about 30% of them seen only once. From germline, CDR1 is SGDLS and CDR2 YYNGEE. The CDR3 is 14 residues long. What was sequenced was blood. The genes are TRBV9 and TRBJ1-6, with D possibly being TRBD1 (5 bases). The sequence derives from a woman older than 75 in good health. The chain's CDR3 is CASSALEGLGTLHF. CDR3 sequence (DNA): TGTGCGAGCAGCGCCTTAGAGGGGCTGGGGACCCTCCACTTT. The variable domain in full, completed from reference TRBV9 and TRBJ1-6, reads DSGVTQTPKHLITATGQRVTLRCSPRSGDLSVYWYQQSLDQGLQFLIQYYNGEERAKGNILERFSAQQFPDLHSELNLSSLELGDSALYFCASSALEGLGTLHFGNGTRLTVT.